These T cell receptor beta chains were read from a single sample in a study of T cell responses to AZD1222 COVID-19 vaccine. Using immunoSEQ multiplex PCR, the repertoire was profiled, and TCRdb retains in-frame clones only, with some absent. The sample has some 130,000 clones; about 92% are singletons. The sequences come from peripheral blood, collected 28 days after the second AZD1222 dose. Every receptor here comes from an adult who received the AZD1222 COVID-19 vaccine. Both conserved end residues are part of each CDR3. A D gene is named only where the DNA matches it firmly. Size is stated for part of the rows, as once, few or many counts, or as a class when the clone is expanded.

>TRBJ2-7|NA|NA|TRBV18
CASSPPGGINEQYF
>TRBJ2-7|NA|NA|TRBV19
CASIPGRGRVHEQYF
>TRBJ1-3|NA|NA|TRBV15
CATSRDQVIGGNTIYF
>TRBJ2-3|NA|TRBD2|TRBV27
CATETRLAGGLYF
>TRBJ1-6|NA|NA|TRBV27
CASSLGQGHSSYNSPLHF
>TRBJ1-5|NA|NA|TRBV9
CASSVEGSNQPQHF
>TRBJ1-5|NA|TRBD1|TRBV2
CASSPDRADQPQHF
>TRBJ1-1|once|NA|TRBV6-2/TRBV6-3
CASSPMGNTEAFF
>TRBJ2-7|NA|NA|TRBV27
CASYDGMHEQYF
>TRBJ1-1|NA|NA|TRBV5-4
CATTAGGNTEAFF
>TRBJ2-7|NA|TRBD1|TRBV18
CASSPTGTGRSYEQYF
>TRBJ1-1|NA|NA|TRBV27
CASSFGGRITEAFF
>TRBJ1-4|NA|TRBD1|TRBV19
CASSSDRLGNEKLFF
>TRBJ1-2|NA|TRBD1|TRBV5-1
CASSPRQGPANYGYTF
>TRBJ1-2|NA|TRBD1|TRBV19
CASSQGANRYGYTF
>TRBJ1-4|NA|NA|TRBV15
CATSRDRPNEKLFF
>TRBJ2-1|NA|NA|TRBV18
CASSPPRRVYNEQFF
>TRBJ1-3|NA|NA|TRBV10-3
CAISESGSSFQVGNTIYF
>TRBJ2-7|NA|NA|TRBV5-8
CASSREPPGTPYEQYF
>TRBJ1-1|NA|NA|TRBV6-5
CASREQGGLTEAFF
>TRBJ2-5|NA|NA|TRBV6-2/TRBV6-3
CASSTRETQYF
>TRBJ2-7|NA|TRBD2|TRBV7-8
CASSYARLAGYEQYF
>TRBJ1-5|once|TRBD1|TRBV7-9
CASSLGGYSNQPQHF
>TRBJ2-1|NA|TRBD2|TRBV9
CASSAQTSFDNEQFF
>TRBJ1-6|NA|NA|TRBV28
CASSTNNSPLHF
>TRBJ2-2|NA|NA|TRBV6-5
CASSYAPGRDTGELFF
>TRBJ2-7|once|TRBD1|TRBV3-1/TRBV3-2
CASSQEIGGYHEQYF
>TRBJ1-2|NA|NA|TRBV7-9
CASYRAPNYGYTF
>TRBJ1-5|NA|NA|TRBV19
CASSISLNQPQHF
>TRBJ2-1|NA|TRBD2|TRBV11-3
CASSPGTSGRAEQFF
>TRBJ2-7|NA|TRBD1|TRBV5-1
CASSLNRWDRGDEQYF
>TRBJ2-7|NA|NA|TRBV18
CASSPGRQGYEQYF
>TRBJ2-7|NA|NA|TRBV15
CATNHRPGDEQYF